This paragraph covers one T cell receptor (beta chain) sequence. TCRdb reprocessed the PCR reads via MiXCR. Found here are 10,000 to 15,000 clones, approximately 30% of them singletons; the top ten hold 12%. The entry originates in a study of metastatic and nonmetastatic thyroid tumors. Each patient went into thyroid surgery without having received any treatment. The receptor comes from a female donor with papillary thyroid cancer or a benign thyroid nodule (not recorded which). Some clones in this sample may be carry-over from other donors' samples. The sequencing sample was made of tumor tissue.

DNA of the CDR3: TGTGCCTGGATGTTTGGGGCCGGGACAGGCCTTCAGTGGGACTATGGCTACACCTTC. Amino acids: CAWMFGAGTGLQWDYGYTF. The V and J genes are TRBV30 and TRBJ1-2, with 8 bases identical to TRBD1. CDR3 length: 19 residues. The ends lost 4 bases at V and 3 bases at J; junction bases unmatched: 22. CDR1 and CDR2 (germline): GTSNPN, SVGIG (reference sequence).